This T cell receptor beta chain was recorded in a study of cytotoxic CD8 clonotypes in ibrutinib-treated CLL. Study as a whole: Across the patients, around 10 were relapsed/refractory, under 16 treatment-naive and roughly 17 IGHV unmutated. After median roughly 68 months, approximately 14 stayed in remission, around twelve progressed; responses some 25 partial, 2 complete.

Depths of 1 in 200,000 to 1 in 1 million T cells were the sequencing target. Using immunoSEQ multiplex PCR, the repertoire was profiled, and TCRdb retains in-frame clones only, with some absent. This repertoire shows about 180,000 clones, 84% found once; its top ten account for less than 6%. The TCR was taken from a human donor with chronic lymphocytic leukemia. Source: PBMCs, taken after 24 months of ibrutinib treatment.

The CDR3 DNA reads TGTGCCAGCAGCTCCGCGGGACACCATGAAGAGACCCAGTACTTC. Protein product: CASSSAGHHEETQYF. V is TRBV5-4 and J is TRBJ2-5; possibly TRBD1 or TRBD2 for D (6 bases each). Germline CDR1 SGHNT, CDR2 YYREEE (reference sequence). The germline V and J ends were trimmed by 3 bases and 3 bases, with 15 bases remaining between them. This CDR3 is 15 amino acids long.